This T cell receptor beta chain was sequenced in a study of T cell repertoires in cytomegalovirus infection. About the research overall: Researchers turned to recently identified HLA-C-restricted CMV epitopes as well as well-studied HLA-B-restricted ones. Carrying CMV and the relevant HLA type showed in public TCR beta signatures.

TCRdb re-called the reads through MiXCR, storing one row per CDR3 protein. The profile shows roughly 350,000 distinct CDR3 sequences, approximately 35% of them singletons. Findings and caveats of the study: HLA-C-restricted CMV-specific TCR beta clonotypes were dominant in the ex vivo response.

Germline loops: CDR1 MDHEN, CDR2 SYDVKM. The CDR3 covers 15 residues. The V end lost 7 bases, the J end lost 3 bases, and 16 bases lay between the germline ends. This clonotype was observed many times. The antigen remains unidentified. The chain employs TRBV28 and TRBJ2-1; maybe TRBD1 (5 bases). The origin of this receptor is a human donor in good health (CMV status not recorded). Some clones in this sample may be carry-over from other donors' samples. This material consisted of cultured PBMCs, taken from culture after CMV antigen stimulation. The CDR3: CASTASGARYNEQFF. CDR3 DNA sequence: TGTGCCAGCACCGCCTCTGGGGCCCGCTACAATGAGCAGTTCTTC. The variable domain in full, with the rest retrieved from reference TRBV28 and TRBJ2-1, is DVKVTQSSRYLVKRTGEKVFLECVQDMDHENMFWYRQDPGLGLRLIYFSYDVKMKEKGDIPEGYSVSREKKERFSLILESASTNQTSMYLCASTASGARYNEQFFGPGTRLTVL.